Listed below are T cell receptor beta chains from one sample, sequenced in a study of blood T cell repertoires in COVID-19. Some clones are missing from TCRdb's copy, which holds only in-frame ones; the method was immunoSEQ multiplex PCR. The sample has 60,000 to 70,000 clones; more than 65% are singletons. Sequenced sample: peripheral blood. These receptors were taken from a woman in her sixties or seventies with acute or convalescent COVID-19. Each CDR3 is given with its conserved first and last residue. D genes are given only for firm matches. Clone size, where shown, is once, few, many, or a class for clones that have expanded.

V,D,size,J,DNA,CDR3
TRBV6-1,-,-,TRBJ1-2,TGTGCCAGCAGTGAGGACGGGAAGAACTATGGCTACACCTTC,CASSEDGKNYGYTF
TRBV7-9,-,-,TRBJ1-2,TGTGCCAGCAGCTCGTCAGGGGCGCGGGATGGCTACACCTTC,CASSSSGARDGYTF
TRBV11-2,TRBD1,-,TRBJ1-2,TGTGCCAGCAGCAAAATGGGACAGGGAGATTCCAATGGCTACACCTTC,CASSKMGQGDSNGYTF
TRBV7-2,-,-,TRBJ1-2,TGTGCCAGCAGCGAGACAGGATCTTATAACTATGGCTACACCTTC,CASSETGSYNYGYTF
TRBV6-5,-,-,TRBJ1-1,TGTGCCAGCAGGGAGAGCGAAGCTTTCTTT,CASRESEAFF
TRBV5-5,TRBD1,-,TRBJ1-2,TGTGCCAGCAGCTTACAGGGGGCTTATGGCTACACCTTC,CASSLQGAYGYTF
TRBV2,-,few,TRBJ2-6,TGTGCCAGCAGACAGGGTGTTAGCTCTGGGGCCAACGTCCTGACTTTC,CASRQGVSSGANVLTF
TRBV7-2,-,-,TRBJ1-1,TGTGCCAGCAGCTTAGCACCAGGGGAGAACACTGAAGCTTTCTTT,CASSLAPGENTEAFF
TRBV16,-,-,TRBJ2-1,TGTGCCAGCAGCCAATACGGCTCCTACAATGAGCAGTTCTTC,CASSQYGSYNEQFF
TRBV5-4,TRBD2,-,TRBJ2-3,TGTGCCAGCAGCTCGCGGGGGGGGTCACCTAGCACAGATACGCAGTATTTT,CASSSRGGSPSTDTQYF
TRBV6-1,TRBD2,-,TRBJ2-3,TGTGCCAGCAGTGAAGTGCTAGCGGGGGACCCAGATACGCAGTATTTT,CASSEVLAGDPDTQYF
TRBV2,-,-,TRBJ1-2,TGTGCCACTAGGGACCTCCGGGGGGAGTGGAGCTACACCTTC,CATRDLRGEWSYTF
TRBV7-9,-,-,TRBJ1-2,TGTGCCAGCAGCTCGACCGGGGGGAAGGCTATGCGCTACACCTTC,CASSSTGGKAMRYTF
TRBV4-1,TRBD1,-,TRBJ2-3,TGCGCCAGCAGCCTATATGTGCGGACAGGGGTTAGAATGTCTCCCACCACAGATACGCAGTATTTT,CASSLYVRTGVRMSPTTDTQYF
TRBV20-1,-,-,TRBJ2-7,TGCAGTCCAACAAAACAGGGTGGGCAGTACTTC,CSPTKQGGQYF
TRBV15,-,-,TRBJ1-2,TGTGCCACCAGCAGAGTTTTACAGACTAACTATGGCTACACCTTC,CATSRVLQTNYGYTF
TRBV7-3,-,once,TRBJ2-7,TGTGCCAGCAGCTTAACGCTTGACAGGATTCCCCACGAGCAGTACTTC,CASSLTLDRIPHEQYF
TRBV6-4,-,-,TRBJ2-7,TGTGCCAGCAGGCACCGGACAGACCACTACGAGCAGTACTTC,CASRHRTDHYEQYF
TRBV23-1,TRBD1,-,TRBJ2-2,TGCGCCAGCAAGGGGACAGGGGTGTTTGGGGAGCTGTTTTTT,CASKGTGVFGELFF
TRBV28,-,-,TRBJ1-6,TGTGCCAGCAGTTTTGGGTCGGCAGGTAAAAATTCACCCCTCCACTTT,CASSFGSAGKNSPLHF
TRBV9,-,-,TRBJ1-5,TGTGCCAGCAGCGTAGACGGAGATCAGCCCCAGCATTTT,CASSVDGDQPQHF
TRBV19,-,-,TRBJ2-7,TGTGCCAGTGGCGACAGGAACTACGAGCAGTACTTC,CASGDRNYEQYF
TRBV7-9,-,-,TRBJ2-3,TGTGCCAGCAGCTTCCGGGACACTTACACAGATACGCAGTATTTT,CASSFRDTYTDTQYF
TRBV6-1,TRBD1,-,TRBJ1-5,TGTGCCAGCAGTGACACAGGGGGCTATAGTCAGCCCCAGCATTTT,CASSDTGGYSQPQHF
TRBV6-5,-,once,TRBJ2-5,TGTGCCAGCAGTTACTCGGAGCAAGGAGAGACCCAGTACTTC,CASSYSEQGETQYF
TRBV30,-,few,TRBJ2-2,TGTGCCTGGAGTTGGGCAGGGGGGCCCGGGGAGCTGTTTTTT,CAWSWAGGPGELFF
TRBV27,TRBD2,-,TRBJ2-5,TGTGCCAGCAGTCCGATCTCAAGCGGGGGCCCCCAAGAGACCCAGTACTTC,CASSPISSGGPQETQYF
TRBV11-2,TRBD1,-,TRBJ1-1,TGTGCCAGCAGTGCCCGTATACAGGGGGCCGGGGCTTTCTTT,CASSARIQGAGAFF
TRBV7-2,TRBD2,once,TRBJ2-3,TGTGCCAGCAGCTCCGGGGGGAGCACAGATACGCAGTATTTT,CASSSGGSTDTQYF
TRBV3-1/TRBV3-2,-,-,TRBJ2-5,TGTGCCAGCAGCCAAGTCGGACCAGGCGGGGAGACCCAGTACTTC,CASSQVGPGGETQYF
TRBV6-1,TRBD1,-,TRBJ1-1,TGTGCCAGCAGTGAAGCTAGGACAGGGCTGTTTGAAGCTTTCTTT,CASSEARTGLFEAFF
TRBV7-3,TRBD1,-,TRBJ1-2,TGTGCCAGCAGCTTAATAGGTGGCAGGGGGCGCGGCTATGGCTACACCTTC,CASSLIGGRGRGYGYTF
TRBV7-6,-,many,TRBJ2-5,TGTGCCAGCAGCTTAGAGTCCAGAGAGACCCAGTACTTC,CASSLESRETQYF
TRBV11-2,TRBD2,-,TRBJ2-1,TGTGCCAGCAGCTTTTCCATTCTCCAGCGGGGATTGGATGAGCAGTTCTTC,CASSFSILQRGLDEQFF
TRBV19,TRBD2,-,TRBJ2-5,TGTGCCAGTAGTGACCCGGCGGGGGGGCGGTGGGAGACCCAGTACTTC,CASSDPAGGRWETQYF
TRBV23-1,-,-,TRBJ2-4,TGCGCCAGCAGTCGCGAAGGGAGGTTGGCCAAAAACATTCAGTACTTC,CASSREGRLAKNIQYF
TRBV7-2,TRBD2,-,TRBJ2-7,TGTGCCAGCAGCTCGACTAGCGGGGGACGAGAGCAGTACTTC,CASSSTSGGREQYF
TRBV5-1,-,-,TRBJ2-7,TGCGCCAGCAGCTTGCGGGGGTGGGAGCAGTACTTC,CASSLRGWEQYF
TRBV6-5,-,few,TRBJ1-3,TGTGCCAGCAGCCTCGGGTTCCACTCTGGAAACACCATATATTTT,CASSLGFHSGNTIYF
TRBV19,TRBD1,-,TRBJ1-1,TGTGCCAGTAGTATGGACAGGGGGGGGACTGAAGCTTTCTTT,CASSMDRGGTEAFF
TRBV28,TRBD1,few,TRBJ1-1,TGTGCCAGCAGAAGATCCGGGACAGGGGGCACTGAAGCTTTCTTT,CASRRSGTGGTEAFF
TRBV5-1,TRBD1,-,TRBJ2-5,TGCGCCAGCAGCTTGAGTACAGGGGCAGGGGAGACCCAGTACTTC,CASSLSTGAGETQYF
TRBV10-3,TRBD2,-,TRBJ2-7,TGTGCCATCAGTGAGTTCGGTCAACCTAGCGGGGGTCACTACGAGCAGTACTTC,CAISEFGQPSGGHYEQYF
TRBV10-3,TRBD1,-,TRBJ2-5,TGTGCCATCAGTCCCGGGACAGGGGGCGAAGAGACCCAGTACTTC,CAISPGTGGEETQYF
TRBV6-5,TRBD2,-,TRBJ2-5,TGTGCCAGCAGTTCCCCCGGGGGGGGCCAAGAGACCCAGTACTTC,CASSSPGGGQETQYF
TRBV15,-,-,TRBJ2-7,TGTGCCACCAGCAGAGCCAGATCTAGCTCCTACGAGCAGTACTTC,CATSRARSSSYEQYF
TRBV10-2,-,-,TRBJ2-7,TGCGCCAGCAGTGAGGAGTCCTACGAGCAGTACTTC,CASSEESYEQYF
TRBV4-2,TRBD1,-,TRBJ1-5,TGTGCCAGCAGCCAAGATTGGGGACAGGGGGCATTTCAGCCCCAGCATTTT,CASSQDWGQGAFQPQHF
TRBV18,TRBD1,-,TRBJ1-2,TGTGCCAGCTCACCGAAAGAGGGACAGGGACGTGGCTACACCTTC,CASSPKEGQGRGYTF
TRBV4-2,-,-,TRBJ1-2,TGTGCCAGCAGCCAGGCCCGGGGGAGCTCTGGGGGCTACACCTTC,CASSQARGSSGGYTF
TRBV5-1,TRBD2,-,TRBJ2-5,TGCGCCAGCAGCTTGTCTCCTAGCGGGGCCCAAGAGACCCAGTACTTC,CASSLSPSGAQETQYF
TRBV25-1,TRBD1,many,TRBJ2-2,TGTGCCAGCAGTGGGGACAGGGCTAGGAACACCGGGGAGCTGTTTTTT,CASSGDRARNTGELFF